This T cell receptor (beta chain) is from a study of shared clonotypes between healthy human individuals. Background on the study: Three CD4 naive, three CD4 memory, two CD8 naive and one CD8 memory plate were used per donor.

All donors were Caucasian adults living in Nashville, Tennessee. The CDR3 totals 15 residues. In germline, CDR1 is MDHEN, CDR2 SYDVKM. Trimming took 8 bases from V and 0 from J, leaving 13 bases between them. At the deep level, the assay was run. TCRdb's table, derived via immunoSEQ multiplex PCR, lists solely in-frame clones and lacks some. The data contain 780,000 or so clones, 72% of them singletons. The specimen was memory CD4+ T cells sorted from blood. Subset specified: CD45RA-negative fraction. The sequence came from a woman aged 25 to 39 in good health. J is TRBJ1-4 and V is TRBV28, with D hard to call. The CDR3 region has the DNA TGTGCCAGCTCGGACCACTATGCAACTAATGAAAAACTGTTTTTT. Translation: CASSDHYATNEKLFF.